Listed below are T cell receptor beta chains from one sample, sequenced in a study of T cells in Graves' hyperthyroidism and ophthalmopathy. MiXCR, run by TCRdb on the multiplex PCR reads, gives a single entry per CDR3 protein. The sample yields about 180,000 distinct CDR3 sequences, approximately 17% seen once. Sequencing was carried out using blood. These receptors all come from a woman in her forties or fifties with Graves' hyperthyroidism. Both conserved end residues are part of each CDR3. The order of the fields is clone size, V gene, J gene, CDR3 length, D gene, CDR3 protein, CDR3 DNA. The D gene is left open where the match is weak. Expanded clones are given a class, and other clones once, few, many or no size at all.

few	TRBV6-2/TRBV6-3	TRBJ1-1	15	TRBD1	CASSHQPTGRTEAFF	TGTGCCAGCAGTCACCAACCGACAGGGAGGACTGAAGCTTTCTTT
few	TRBV7-8	TRBJ2-2	15	NA	CASRPRSGNTGELFF	TGTGCCAGCAGACCGAGGAGCGGGAACACCGGGGAGCTGTTTTTT
many	TRBV11-2	TRBJ1-1	16	TRBD1	CASSSSQTGVNTEAFF	TGTGCCAGCAGCTCCTCCCAGACAGGGGTGAACACTGAAGCTTTCTTT
NA	TRBV30	TRBJ1-2	17	TRBD1	CAWSPQGVRSRYYGYTF	TGTGCCTGGAGTCCCCAGGGGGTCCGGAGCCGGTACTATGGCTACACCTTC
many	TRBV7-9	TRBJ2-3	18	NA	CASSLRASTGSTTDTQYF	TGTGCCAGCAGCTTAAGGGCCTCGACAGGAAGTACGACAGATACGCAGTATTTT
many	TRBV19	TRBJ2-7	15	NA	CASSIGAARVYEQYF	TGTGCCAGTAGTATCGGGGCAGCGCGTGTCTACGAGCAGTACTTC
many	TRBV28	TRBJ2-1	16	NA	CASSFYEPGYYNEQFF	TGTGCCAGCAGTTTCTACGAGCCGGGATACTACAATGAGCAGTTCTTC
many	TRBV20-1	TRBJ2-7	15	TRBD2	CSARDYLTGGYEQYF	TGCAGTGCTAGAGATTATCTGACGGGGGGCTACGAGCAGTACTTC
few	TRBV19	TRBJ1-2	12	NA	CASSIRNYGYTF	TGTGCCAGTAGTATACGAAACTATGGCTACACCTTC
many	TRBV7-3	TRBJ1-1	15	TRBD1	CASSARTGPNTEAFF	TGTGCCAGCAGCGCCCGGACAGGCCCGAACACTGAAGCTTTCTTT
NA	TRBV7-6	TRBJ1-2	15	NA	CASSARQDYSAGYTF	TGTGCCAGCAGCGCACGACAGGACTATTCCGCTGGCTACACCTTC
many	TRBV6-6	TRBJ2-3	13	NA	CASSYSGTDTQYF	TGTGCCAGCAGTTATTCGGGGACAGATACGCAGTATTTT
many	TRBV11-1	TRBJ2-3	16	TRBD2	CASSAQTSGRAIRQYF	TGTGCCAGCAGCGCCCAGACTAGCGGGAGGGCGATACGGCAGTATTTT
many	TRBV28	TRBJ2-7	15	NA	CASSLRRLISYEQYF	TGTGCCAGCAGTTTGCGGCGTCTAATCTCCTACGAGCAGTACTTC
once	TRBV9	TRBJ1-1	15	NA	CASSVGGAEYTEAFF	TGTGCCAGCAGCGTAGGGGGGGCGGAATACACTGAAGCTTTCTTT
many	TRBV2	TRBJ2-7	16	NA	CASSEYSYESSYEQYF	TGTGCCAGCAGTGAGTACAGTTACGAAAGCTCCTACGAGCAGTACTTC
few	TRBV10-3	TRBJ1-6	12	NA	CAISEASSPLHF	TGTGCCATCAGTGAGGCTAGTTCACCCCTCCACTTT
many	TRBV15	TRBJ2-5	14	NA	CATSRDRREETQYF	TGTGCCACCAGCAGAGATCGGAGGGAGGAGACCCAGTACTTC
many	TRBV6-1	TRBJ1-2	15	TRBD1	CASSEASGGAYGYTF	TGTGCCAGCAGTGAAGCGTCAGGGGGCGCTTATGGCTACACCTTC
many	TRBV6-1	TRBJ2-7	15	TRBD1	CASSLVTGDSSEQYF	TGTGCCAGCAGTTTAGTGACAGGGGACTCGAGCGAGCAGTACTTC
few	TRBV3-1	TRBJ2-3	15	NA	CASSLSSPATDTQYF	TGTGCCAGCAGCCTTAGTTCCCCAGCCACAGATACGCAGTATTTT
NA	TRBV12-3/TRBV12-4	TRBJ2-7	14	NA	CASTQTGMTNEQYF	TGTGCCAGCACCCAGACAGGAATGACAAACGAGCAGTACTTC
NA	TRBV6-1	TRBJ2-5	15	TRBD1	CASSMDRGRQETQYF	TGTGCCAGCAGCATGGACAGGGGTCGACAAGAGACCCAGTACTTC
many	TRBV20-1	TRBJ2-3	14	NA	CSAQRDSYTDTQYF	TGCAGTGCCCAGCGGGACAGTTACACAGATACGCAGTATTTT
many	TRBV4-1	TRBJ2-1	14	TRBD2	CASRSGGGYNEQFF	TGCGCCAGCCGAAGCGGGGGGGGTTACAATGAGCAGTTCTTC
many	TRBV24-1	TRBJ2-7	15	TRBD1	CATSALDRGRHEQYF	TGTGCCACCAGTGCCCTGGACAGGGGTAGACACGAGCAGTACTTC
many	TRBV5-1	TRBJ2-1	14	NA	CASSMGLGDYEQFF	TGCGCCAGCAGCATGGGGCTAGGGGATTATGAGCAGTTCTTC
many	TRBV27	TRBJ2-5	17	TRBD2	CASSLGAGPEFQETQYF	TGTGCCAGCAGTTTAGGAGCGGGGCCGGAGTTCCAAGAGACCCAGTACTTC
few	TRBV7-2	TRBJ1-5	15	NA	CASSLVHSSNRPQHF	TGTGCCAGCAGCTTGGTACATAGTAGCAATCGGCCCCAGCATTTT
NA	TRBV25-1	TRBJ2-7	16	NA	CASAPPRTTKVREQYF	TGTGCCAGTGCCCCCCCCAGGACTACTAAAGTACGGGAGCAGTACTTC
many	TRBV3-1	TRBJ1-2	15	TRBD1	CASSLPRTGNYGYTF	TGTGCCAGCAGCCTTCCCCGGACAGGGAACTATGGCTACACCTTC
many	TRBV28	TRBJ2-7	12	NA	CASRSGGHEQYF	TGTGCCAGCAGATCCGGGGGACACGAGCAGTACTTC